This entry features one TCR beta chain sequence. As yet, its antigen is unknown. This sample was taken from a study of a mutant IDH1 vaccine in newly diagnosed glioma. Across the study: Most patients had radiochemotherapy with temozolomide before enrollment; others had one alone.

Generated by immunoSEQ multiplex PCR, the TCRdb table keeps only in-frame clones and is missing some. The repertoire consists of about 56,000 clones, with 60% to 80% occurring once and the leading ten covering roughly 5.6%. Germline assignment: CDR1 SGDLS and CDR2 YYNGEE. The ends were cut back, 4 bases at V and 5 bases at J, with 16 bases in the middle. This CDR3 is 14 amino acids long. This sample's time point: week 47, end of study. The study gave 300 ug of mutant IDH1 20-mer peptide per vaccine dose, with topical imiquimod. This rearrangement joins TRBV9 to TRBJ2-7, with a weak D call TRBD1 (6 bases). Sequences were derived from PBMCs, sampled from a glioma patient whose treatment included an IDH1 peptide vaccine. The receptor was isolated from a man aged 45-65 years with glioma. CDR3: CASSKQGPGDEQYF. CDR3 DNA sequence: TGTGCCAGCAGCAAACAGGGACCTGGGGACGAGCAGTACTTC.